This TCR beta chain was identified in a study of blood T cell repertoires in COVID-19. Assay used: immunoSEQ multiplex PCR; TCRdb lists only in-frame clones, some missing. The sample has 500,000 or so clones, roughly nine tenths seen once. Individuals drawn from 24 US areas were about 18 to 95 years old. Sequencing input: PBMCs or T cells enriched from blood (not recorded which). This receptor was obtained from a woman younger than 30 who had recovered from COVID-19.

CDR3 bases: TGTGCCTGGAGTACCCACAGGGCGGCGGTCTATGGCTACACCTTC. Its translation: CAWSTHRAAVYGYTF. The V gene is TRBV30, the J gene TRBJ1-2; D possibly corresponds to TRBD1 (6 bases). Deletions cut 2 bases from V and 4 bases from J, with 17 bases between. The CDR3 extends over 15 amino acids. CDR1 and CDR2 (germline): GTSNPN, SVGIG (reference sequence).